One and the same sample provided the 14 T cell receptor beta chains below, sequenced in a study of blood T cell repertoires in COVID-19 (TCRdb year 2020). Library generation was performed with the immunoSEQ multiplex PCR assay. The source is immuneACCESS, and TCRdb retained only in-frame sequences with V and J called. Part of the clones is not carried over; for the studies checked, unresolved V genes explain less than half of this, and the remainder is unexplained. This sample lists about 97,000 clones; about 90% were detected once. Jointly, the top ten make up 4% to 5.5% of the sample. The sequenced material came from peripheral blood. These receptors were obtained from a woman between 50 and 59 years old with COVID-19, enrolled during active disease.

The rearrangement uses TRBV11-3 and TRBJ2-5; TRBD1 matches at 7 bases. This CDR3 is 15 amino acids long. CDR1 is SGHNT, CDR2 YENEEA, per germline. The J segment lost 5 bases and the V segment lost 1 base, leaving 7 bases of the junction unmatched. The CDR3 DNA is TGTGCCAGCAGCTTAGCAAGGGGGCGCGCGGAGACCCAGTACTTC. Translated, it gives CASSLARGRAETQYF.

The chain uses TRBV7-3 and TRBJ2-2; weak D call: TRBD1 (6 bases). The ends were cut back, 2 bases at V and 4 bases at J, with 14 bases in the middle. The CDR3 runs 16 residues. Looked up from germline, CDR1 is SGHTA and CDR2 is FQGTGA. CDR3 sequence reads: CASSLAGARTTGELFF. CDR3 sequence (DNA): TGTGCCAGCAGCTTAGCAGGGGCACGCACCACCGGGGAGCTGTTTTTT.

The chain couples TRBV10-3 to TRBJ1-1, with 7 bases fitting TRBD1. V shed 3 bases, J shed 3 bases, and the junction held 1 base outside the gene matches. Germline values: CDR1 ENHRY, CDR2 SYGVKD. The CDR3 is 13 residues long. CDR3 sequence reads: CAISDRGDTEAFF. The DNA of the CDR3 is TGTGCCATCAGTGACAGGGGGGACACTGAAGCTTTCTTT.

CDR3 DNA: TGTGCCAGCGGCGGGGACAGGGGCATAGAGACCCAGTACTTC. Translating it yields CASGGDRGIETQYF. The rearrangement uses TRBV2 and TRBJ2-5, with 10 bases matching TRBD1. The CDR3 length is 14 residues. Germline assignment: CDR1 SNHLY and CDR2 FYNNEI. The V and J ends lost 8 bases and 4 bases, in that order; junction bases with no gene match: 7.

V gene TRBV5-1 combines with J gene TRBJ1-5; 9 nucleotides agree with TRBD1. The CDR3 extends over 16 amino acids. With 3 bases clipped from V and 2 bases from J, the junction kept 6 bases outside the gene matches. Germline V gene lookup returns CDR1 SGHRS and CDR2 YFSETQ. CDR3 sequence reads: CASSWGGQGGNQPQHF. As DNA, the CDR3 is TGCGCCAGCAGCTGGGGGGGACAGGGAGGCAATCAGCCCCAGCATTTT.

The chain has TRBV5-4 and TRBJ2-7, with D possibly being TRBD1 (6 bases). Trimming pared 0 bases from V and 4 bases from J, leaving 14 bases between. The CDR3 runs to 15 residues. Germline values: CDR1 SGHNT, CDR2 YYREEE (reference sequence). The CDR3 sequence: CASSLGGEGGYEQYF. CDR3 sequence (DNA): TGTGCCAGCAGCTTGGGAGGGGAAGGGGGTTACGAGCAGTACTTC.

CDR3 DNA: TGTGCCACGGCCGGGACAGGGGGCTCTCAGCCCCAGCATTTT. Translating it yields CATAGTGGSQPQHF. The chain uses TRBV19 and TRBJ1-5, with TRBD1 matching over 12 bases. V shed 10 bases, J shed 6 bases, and the junction held 7 bases outside the gene matches. The CDR3 runs 14 residues. The V gene's germline CDR1 is LNHDA and CDR2 SQIVND (reference sequence).

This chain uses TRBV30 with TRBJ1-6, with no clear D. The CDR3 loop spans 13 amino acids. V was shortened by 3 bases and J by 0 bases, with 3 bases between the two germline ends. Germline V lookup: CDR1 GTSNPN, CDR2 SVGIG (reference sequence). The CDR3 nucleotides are TGTGCCTGGAGCGTCTCCTATAATTCACCCCTCCACTTT. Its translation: CAWSVSYNSPLHF.

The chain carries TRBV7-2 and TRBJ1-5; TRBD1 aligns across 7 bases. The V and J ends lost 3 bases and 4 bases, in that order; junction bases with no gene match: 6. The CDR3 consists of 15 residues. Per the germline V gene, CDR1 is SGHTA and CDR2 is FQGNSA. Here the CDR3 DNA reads TGTGCCAGCAGCTTCGCCTCGGGACAGAATCAGCCCCAGCATTTT. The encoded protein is CASSFASGQNQPQHF.

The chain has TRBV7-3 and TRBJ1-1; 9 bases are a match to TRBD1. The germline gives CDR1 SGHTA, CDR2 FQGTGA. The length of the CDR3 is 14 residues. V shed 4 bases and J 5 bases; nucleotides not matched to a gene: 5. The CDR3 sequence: CASSSGTGRTEAFF. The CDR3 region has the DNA TGTGCCAGCAGCTCCGGGACAGGGCGGACTGAAGCTTTCTTT.

The CDR3 coding sequence is TGTGCCATCAGTGAGAGGGAGACCGGGGAGCTGTTTTTT. This encodes CAISERETGELFF. The chain couples TRBV10-3 to TRBJ2-2; D may be TRBD2 (5 bases). Germline V gene sequence: CDR1 ENHRY, CDR2 SYGVKD. The CDR3 spans 13 residues. Trimming shortened V by 2 bases and J by 5 bases, and 6 bases separated the two germline ends.

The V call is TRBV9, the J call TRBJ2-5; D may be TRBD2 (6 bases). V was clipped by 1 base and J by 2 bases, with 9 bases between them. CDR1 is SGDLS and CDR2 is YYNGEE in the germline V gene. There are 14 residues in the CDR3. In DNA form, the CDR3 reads TGTGCCAGCAGCGTACAGGGACTGCAAGAGACCCAGTACTTC. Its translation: CASSVQGLQETQYF.

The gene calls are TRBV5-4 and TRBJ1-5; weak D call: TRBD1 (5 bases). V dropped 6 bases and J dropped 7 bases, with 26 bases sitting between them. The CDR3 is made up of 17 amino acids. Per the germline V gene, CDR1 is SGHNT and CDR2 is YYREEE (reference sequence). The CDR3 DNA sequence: TGTGCCAGCACTCTGGGGGGGATTTCGGGTTCCAACCAGCCCCAGCATTTT. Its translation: CASTLGGISGSNQPQHF.

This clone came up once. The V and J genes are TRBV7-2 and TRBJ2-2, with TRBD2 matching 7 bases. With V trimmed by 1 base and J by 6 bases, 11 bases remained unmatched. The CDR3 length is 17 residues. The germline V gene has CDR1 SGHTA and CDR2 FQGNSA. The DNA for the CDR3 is TGTGCCAGCAGCTTAGGAGGAAGGGACTATAGCCCCGGGGAGCTGTTTTTT. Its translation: CASSLGGRDYSPGELFF.